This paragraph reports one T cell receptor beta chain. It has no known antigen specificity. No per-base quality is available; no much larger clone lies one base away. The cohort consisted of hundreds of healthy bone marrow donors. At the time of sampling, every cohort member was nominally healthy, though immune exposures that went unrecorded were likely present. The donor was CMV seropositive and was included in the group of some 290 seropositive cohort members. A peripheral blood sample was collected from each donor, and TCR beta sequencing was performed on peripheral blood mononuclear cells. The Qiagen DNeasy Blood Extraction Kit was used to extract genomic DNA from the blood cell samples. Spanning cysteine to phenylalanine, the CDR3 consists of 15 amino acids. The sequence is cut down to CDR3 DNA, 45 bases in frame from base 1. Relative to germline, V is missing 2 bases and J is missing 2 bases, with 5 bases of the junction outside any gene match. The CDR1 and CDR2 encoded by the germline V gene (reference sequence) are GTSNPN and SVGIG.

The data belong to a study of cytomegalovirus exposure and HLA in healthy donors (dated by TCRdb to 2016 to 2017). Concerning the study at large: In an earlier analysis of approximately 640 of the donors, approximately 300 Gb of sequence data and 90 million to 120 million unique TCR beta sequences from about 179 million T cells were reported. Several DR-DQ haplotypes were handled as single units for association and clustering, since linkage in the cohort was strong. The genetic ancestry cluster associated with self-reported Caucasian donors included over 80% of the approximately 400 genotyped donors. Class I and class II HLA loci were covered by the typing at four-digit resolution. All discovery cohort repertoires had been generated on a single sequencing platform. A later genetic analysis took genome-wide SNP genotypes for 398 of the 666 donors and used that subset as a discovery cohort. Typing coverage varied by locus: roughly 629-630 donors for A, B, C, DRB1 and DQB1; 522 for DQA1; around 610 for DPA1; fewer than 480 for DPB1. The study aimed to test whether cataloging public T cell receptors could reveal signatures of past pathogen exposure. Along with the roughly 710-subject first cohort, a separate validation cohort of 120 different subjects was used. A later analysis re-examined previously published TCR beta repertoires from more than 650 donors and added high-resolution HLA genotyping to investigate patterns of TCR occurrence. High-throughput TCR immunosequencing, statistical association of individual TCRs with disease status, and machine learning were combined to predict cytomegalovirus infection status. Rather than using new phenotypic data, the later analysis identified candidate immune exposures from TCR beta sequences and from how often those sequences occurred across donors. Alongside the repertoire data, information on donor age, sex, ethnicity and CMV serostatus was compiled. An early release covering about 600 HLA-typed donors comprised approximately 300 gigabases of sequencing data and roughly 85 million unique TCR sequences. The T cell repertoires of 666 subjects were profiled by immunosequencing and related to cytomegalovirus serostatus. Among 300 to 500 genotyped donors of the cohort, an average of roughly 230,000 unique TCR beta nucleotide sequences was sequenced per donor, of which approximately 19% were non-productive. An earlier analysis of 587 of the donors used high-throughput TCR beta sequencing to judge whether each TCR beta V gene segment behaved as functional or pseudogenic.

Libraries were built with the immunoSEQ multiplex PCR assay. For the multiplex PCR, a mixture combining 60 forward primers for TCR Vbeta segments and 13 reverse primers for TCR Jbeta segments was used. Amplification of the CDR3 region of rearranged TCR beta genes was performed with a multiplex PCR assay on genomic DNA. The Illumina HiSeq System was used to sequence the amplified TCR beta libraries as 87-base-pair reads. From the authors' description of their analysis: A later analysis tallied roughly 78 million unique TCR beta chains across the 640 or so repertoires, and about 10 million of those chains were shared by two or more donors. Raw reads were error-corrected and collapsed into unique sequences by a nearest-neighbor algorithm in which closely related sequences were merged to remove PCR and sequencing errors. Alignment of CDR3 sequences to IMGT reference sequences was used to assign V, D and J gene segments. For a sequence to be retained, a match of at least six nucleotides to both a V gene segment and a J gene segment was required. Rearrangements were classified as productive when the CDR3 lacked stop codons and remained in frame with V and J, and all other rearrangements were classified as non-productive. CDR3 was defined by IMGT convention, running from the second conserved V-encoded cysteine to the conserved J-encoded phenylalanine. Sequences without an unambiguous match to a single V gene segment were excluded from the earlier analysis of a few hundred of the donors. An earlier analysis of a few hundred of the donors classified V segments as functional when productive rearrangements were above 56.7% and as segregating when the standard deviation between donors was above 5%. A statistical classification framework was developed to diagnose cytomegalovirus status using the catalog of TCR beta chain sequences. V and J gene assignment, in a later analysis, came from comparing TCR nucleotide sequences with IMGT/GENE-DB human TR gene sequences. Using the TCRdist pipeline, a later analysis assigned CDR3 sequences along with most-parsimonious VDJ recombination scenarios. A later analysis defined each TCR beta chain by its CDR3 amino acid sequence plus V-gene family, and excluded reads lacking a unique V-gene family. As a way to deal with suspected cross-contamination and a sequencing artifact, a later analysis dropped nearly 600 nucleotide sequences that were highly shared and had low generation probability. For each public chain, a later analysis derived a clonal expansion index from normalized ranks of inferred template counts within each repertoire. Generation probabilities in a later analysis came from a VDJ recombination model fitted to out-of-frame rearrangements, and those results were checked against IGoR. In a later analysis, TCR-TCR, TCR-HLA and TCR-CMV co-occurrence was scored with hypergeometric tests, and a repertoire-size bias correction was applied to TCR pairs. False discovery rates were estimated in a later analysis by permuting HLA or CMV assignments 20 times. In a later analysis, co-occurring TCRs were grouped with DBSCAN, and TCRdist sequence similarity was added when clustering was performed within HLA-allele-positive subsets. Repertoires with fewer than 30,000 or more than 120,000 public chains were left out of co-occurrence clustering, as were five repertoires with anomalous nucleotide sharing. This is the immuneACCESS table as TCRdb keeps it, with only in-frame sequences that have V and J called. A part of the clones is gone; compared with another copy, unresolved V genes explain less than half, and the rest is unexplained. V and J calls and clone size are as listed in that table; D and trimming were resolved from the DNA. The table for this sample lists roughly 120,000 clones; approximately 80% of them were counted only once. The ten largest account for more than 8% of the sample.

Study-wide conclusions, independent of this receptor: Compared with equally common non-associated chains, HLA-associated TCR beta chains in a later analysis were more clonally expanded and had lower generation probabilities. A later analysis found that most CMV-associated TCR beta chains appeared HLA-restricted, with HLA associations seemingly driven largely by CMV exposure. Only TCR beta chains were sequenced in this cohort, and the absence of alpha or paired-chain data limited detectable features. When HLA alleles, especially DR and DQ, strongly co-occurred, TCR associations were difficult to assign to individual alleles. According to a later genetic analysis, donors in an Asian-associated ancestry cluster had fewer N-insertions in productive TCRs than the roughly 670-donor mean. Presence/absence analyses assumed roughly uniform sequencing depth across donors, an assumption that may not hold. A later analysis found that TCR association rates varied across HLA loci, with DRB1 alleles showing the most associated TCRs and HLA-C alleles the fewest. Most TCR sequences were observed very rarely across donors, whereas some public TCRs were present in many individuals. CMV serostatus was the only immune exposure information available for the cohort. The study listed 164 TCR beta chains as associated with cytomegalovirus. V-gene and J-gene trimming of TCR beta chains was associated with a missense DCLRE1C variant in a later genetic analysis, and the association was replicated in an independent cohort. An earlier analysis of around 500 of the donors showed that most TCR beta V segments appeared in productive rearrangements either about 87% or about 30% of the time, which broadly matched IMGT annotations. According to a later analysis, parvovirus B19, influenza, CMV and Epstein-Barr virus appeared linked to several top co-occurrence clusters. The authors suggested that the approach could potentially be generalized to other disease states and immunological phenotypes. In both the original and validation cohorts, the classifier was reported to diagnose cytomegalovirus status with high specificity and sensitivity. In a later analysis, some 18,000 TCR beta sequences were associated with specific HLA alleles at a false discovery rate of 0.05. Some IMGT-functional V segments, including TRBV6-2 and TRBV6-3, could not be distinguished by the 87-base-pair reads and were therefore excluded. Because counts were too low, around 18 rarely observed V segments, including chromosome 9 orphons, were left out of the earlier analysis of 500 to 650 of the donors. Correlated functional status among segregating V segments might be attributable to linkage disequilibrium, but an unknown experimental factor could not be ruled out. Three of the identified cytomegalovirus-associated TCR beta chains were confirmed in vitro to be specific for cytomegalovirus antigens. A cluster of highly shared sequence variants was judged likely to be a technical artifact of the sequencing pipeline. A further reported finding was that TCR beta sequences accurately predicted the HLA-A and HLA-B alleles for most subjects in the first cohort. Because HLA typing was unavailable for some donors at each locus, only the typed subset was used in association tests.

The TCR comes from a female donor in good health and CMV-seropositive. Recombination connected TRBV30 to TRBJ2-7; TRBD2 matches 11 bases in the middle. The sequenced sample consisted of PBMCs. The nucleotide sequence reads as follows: TGTGCCTGGAGTACGGGGACTAGCGGTGCCTACGAGCAGTACTTC. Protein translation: CAWSTGTSGAYEQYF.